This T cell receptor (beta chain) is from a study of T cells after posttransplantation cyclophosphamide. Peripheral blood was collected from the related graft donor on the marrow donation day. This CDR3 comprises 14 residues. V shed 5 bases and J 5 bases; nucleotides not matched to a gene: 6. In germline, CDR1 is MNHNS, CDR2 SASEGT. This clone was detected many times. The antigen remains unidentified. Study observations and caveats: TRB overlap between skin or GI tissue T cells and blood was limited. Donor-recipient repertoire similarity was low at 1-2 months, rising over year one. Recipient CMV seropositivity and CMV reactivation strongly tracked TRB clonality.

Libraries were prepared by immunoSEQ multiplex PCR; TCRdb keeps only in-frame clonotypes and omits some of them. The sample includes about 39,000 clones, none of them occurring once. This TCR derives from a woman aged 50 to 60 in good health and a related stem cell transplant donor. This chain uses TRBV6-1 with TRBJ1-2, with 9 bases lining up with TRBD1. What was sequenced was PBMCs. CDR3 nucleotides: TGTGCCAGCAGTACAGGGGGCGCTTCATATGGCTACACCTTC. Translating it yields CASSTGGASYGYTF.